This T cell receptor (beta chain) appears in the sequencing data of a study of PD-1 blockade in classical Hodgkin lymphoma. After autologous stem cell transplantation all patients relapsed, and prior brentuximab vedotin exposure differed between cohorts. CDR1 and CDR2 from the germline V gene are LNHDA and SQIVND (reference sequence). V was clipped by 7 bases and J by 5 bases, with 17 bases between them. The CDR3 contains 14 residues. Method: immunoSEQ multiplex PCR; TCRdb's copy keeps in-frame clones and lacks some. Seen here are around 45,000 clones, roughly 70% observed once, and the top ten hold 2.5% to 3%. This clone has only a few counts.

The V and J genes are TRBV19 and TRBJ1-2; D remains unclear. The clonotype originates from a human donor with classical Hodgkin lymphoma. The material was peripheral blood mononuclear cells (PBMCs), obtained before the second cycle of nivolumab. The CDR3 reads CASTGREQIYGYTF. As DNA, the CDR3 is TGTGCCAGTACTGGCCGGGAACAAATTTATGGCTACACCTTC.